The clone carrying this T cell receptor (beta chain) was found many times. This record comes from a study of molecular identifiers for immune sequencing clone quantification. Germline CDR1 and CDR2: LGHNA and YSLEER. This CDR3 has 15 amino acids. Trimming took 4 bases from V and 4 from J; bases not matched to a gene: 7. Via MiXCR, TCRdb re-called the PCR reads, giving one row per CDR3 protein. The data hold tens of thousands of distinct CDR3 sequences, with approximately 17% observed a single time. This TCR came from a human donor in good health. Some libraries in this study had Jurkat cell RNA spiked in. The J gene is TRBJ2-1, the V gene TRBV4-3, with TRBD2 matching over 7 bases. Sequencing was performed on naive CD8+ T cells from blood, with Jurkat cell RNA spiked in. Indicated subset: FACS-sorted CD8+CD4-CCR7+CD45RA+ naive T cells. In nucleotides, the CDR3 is TGCGCCAGCAGCCCCATGCTAGCGGAGTACAATGAGCAGTTCTTC. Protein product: CASSPMLAEYNEQFF.